This TCR beta chain was profiled in a study of T cells in Graves' hyperthyroidism and ophthalmopathy. Amplification of TCR beta CDR3 regions was performed using RNA transcripts as template. During a first-round RT-PCR of the TCR CDR3, the HTBI primer set was used. TCRdb called the multiplex PCR reads again in MiXCR, with one record for every CDR3 protein. The sample has roughly 290,000 distinct CDR3 sequences, 13% seen once. Trimming removed 0 bases at V and 1 base at J, with 10 bases between. The CDR3 consists of 15 residues. CDR1 is SGHNT and CDR2 is YYREEE in the germline V gene (reference sequence). This clonotype was counted ten times or more.

This receptor was taken from a woman aged 30 to 39 with Graves' hyperthyroidism that later progressed to Graves' ophthalmopathy. The sequencing sample was made of blood. V is TRBV5-4 and J is TRBJ2-5; D is undetermined. CDR3 sequence: CASSLASGSQETQYF. CDR3 DNA sequence: TGTGCCAGCAGCTTGGCCTCGGGTAGCCAAGAGACCCAGTACTTC.